These T cell receptor beta chains were read from a single sample in a study of blood T cells in healthy people across ages. TCRdb re-called the 5' RACE reads through MiXCR, storing one row per CDR3 protein. The data contain 1.5 million or so distinct CDR3 sequences, roughly two fifths of them singletons. Sequencing was carried out using blood. These receptor sequences come from a woman aged 18-29 years in good health. Both conserved end residues are part of each CDR3. D genes are given only for firm matches. Size is omitted from some rows. Given values are once, few, many or a class for expanded clones.

CDR3 length	J gene	V gene	D gene	clone size	CDR3 protein	CDR3 DNA
14	TRBJ1-2	TRBV24-1	-	-	CATSDFTLNYGYTF	TGTGCCACCAGTGATTTCACCCTAAACTATGGCTACACCTTC
13	TRBJ1-2	TRBV6-5	TRBD1	few	CASSERTGGGYTF	TGTGCCAGCAGTGAACGGACAGGAGGTGGCTACACCTTC
11	TRBJ1-4	TRBV15	-	-	CATSWTFELFF	TGTGCCACCAGCTGGACATTTGAGCTGTTTTTT
15	TRBJ2-2	TRBV21-1	-	many	CASSPQEGHTGELFF	TGTGCCAGCAGCCCCCAGGAGGGGCACACCGGGGAGCTGTTTTTT
10	TRBJ1-1	TRBV2	-	few	CASSYDEAFF	TGTGCCAGCAGTTACGACGAAGCTTTCTTT
12	TRBJ2-7	TRBV6-6	-	-	CASSQWSYEQYF	TGTGCCAGCAGTCAATGGTCCTACGAGCAGTACTTC
14	TRBJ2-7	TRBV6-6	-	-	CASSFSGTVDEQYF	TGTGCCAGCAGCTTTAGCGGGACAGTGGACGAGCAGTACTTC
12	TRBJ2-5	TRBV4-1	-	-	CASSLTVSEQYF	TGCGCCAGCAGCCTTACAGTGAGTGAGCAGTACTTC
15	TRBJ2-5	TRBV28	TRBD1	-	CASSLWDRAKNEQYF	TGTGCCAGCAGCCTTTGGGACAGGGCAAAAAATGAGCAGTACTTC
15	TRBJ2-7	TRBV7-2	-	-	CASSLAIQSPYEQYF	TGTGCCAGCAGCTTAGCGATTCAGAGCCCCTACGAGCAGTACTTC
15	TRBJ1-1	TRBV15	TRBD1	-	CATSIQGYGNTEAFF	TGTGCCACCAGCATACAGGGGTATGGGAACACTGAAGCTTTCTTT
16	TRBJ2-3	TRBV7-2	TRBD2	-	CASSLRWTSSTDTQYF	TGTGCCAGCAGCTTACGGTGGACTAGTAGCACAGATACGCAGTATTTT
14	TRBJ1-2	TRBV6-5	-	-	CASSYSGVVDGYTF	TGTGCCAGCAGTTACTCGGGGGTTGTGGATGGCTACACCTTC
17	TRBJ2-5	TRBV28	TRBD2	once	CASSLYPGLARSNEQYF	TGTGCCAGCAGTTTATATCCGGGACTAGCGAGATCCAATGAGCAGTACTTC
12	TRBJ2-4	TRBV20-1	-	-	CSATLAKNIQYF	TGCAGTGCTACCTTAGCCAAAAACATTCAGTACTTC
12	TRBJ2-1	TRBV24-1	-	-	CATSDLEHEQFF	TGTGCCACCAGTGACCTGGAGCACGAGCAGTTCTTC
15	TRBJ1-4	TRBV6-5	-	-	CASSPSGVNNEKLFF	TGTGCCAGCAGCCCGTCGGGGGTGAATAATGAAAAACTGTTTTTT
13	TRBJ1-2	TRBV3-1	-	few	CASSQDLYYGYTF	TGTGCCAGCAGCCAAGATTTGTACTATGGCTACACCTTC
13	TRBJ1-1	TRBV30	TRBD1	few	CAWSGQGPPEAFF	TGTGCCTGGAGTGGACAGGGGCCCCCTGAAGCTTTCTTT
17	TRBJ2-2	TRBV20-1	TRBD2	-	CSARGISGAGDTGELFF	TGCAGTGCTAGAGGGATTAGCGGGGCCGGTGACACCGGGGAGCTGTTTTTT
14	TRBJ1-1	TRBV12-3/TRBV12-4	TRBD1	few	CASSRTGTITEAFF	TGTGCCAGCAGCCGGACAGGGACGATCACTGAAGCTTTCTTT
16	TRBJ2-1	TRBV4-1	TRBD2	few	CASGTSGGVSRDEQFF	TGCGCCAGCGGTACTAGCGGGGGAGTAAGTAGGGATGAGCAGTTCTTC
14	TRBJ2-3	TRBV30	-	-	CAWSLGLSQDTQYF	TGTGCCTGGAGTTTGGGGCTCTCGCAAGATACGCAGTATTTT
16	TRBJ2-4	TRBV6-2/TRBV6-3	-	-	CASSSLRVVVKNIQYF	TGTGCCAGCAGTTCCCTGAGGGTGGTTGTCAAAAACATTCAGTACTTC
12	TRBJ2-5	TRBV12-3/TRBV12-4	-	-	CASSLGRGKVYF	TGTGCCAGCAGTTTAGGTAGGGGCAAGGTGTACTTC
14	TRBJ2-3	TRBV28	TRBD1	-	CASIQGAQRDTQYF	TGTGCCAGTATACAGGGGGCGCAACGGGATACGCAGTATTTT
15	TRBJ1-2	TRBV12-3/TRBV12-4	-	-	CASRPGRRTIYGYTF	TGTGCCAGCAGGCCGGGACGGCGAACGATCTATGGCTACACCTTC
15	TRBJ1-6	TRBV11-2	TRBD1	-	CASSAQQGSNSPPHF	TGTGCCAGCAGCGCACAACAGGGGTCGAATTCACCCCCCCACTTT
13	TRBJ2-7	TRBV12-3/TRBV12-4	-	-	CASSLEGGGEQYF	TGTGCCAGCAGTTTGGAGGGGGGCGGCGAGCAGTACTTC
14	TRBJ1-2	TRBV25-1	TRBD1	-	CASSETRGTEGYTF	TGTGCCAGCAGTGAAACCCGGGGGACAGAAGGCTACACCTTC
14	TRBJ2-3	TRBV5-6	-	-	CASSVVFQVDTQYF	TGTGCCAGCAGCGTCGTTTTCCAAGTAGATACGCAGTATTTT
14	TRBJ2-7	TRBV10-3	TRBD2	-	CAISPSGGDYEQYF	TGTGCCATCAGTCCTAGCGGGGGGGACTACGAGCAGTACTTC
13	TRBJ2-7	TRBV18	TRBD1	-	CASSPTGDGEQYF	TGTGCCAGCTCACCGACAGGGGACGGCGAGCAGTACTTC
16	TRBJ1-1	TRBV7-9	-	few	CASSPVLRGTSAEAFF	TGTGCCAGCAGCCCAGTCCTTAGAGGGACGTCGGCTGAAGCTTTCTTT
15	TRBJ1-3	TRBV20-1	-	-	CSASGDPVGGKTIYF	TGCAGCGCTAGCGGGGACCCCGTGGGAGGAAAAACCATATATTTT
13	TRBJ1-2	TRBV28	-	few	CASSLSTYYGYTF	TGTGCCAGCAGTTTATCCACTTACTATGGCTACACCTTC
14	TRBJ1-1	TRBV20-1	-	-	CSARDGGRETEAFF	TGCAGTGCTAGAGACGGGGGGCGCGAGACTGAAGCTTTCTTT
13	TRBJ2-7	TRBV7-9	-	many	CASSIQIPYEQYF	TGTGCCAGCAGCATTCAAATACCCTACGAGCAGTACTTC
12	TRBJ2-7	TRBV6-5	-	many	CASRGGSYEQYF	TGTGCCAGCAGGGGGGGAAGCTACGAGCAGTACTTC
14	TRBJ1-1	TRBV29-1	-	-	CSVAGTLGNTEAFF	TGCAGCGTGGCCGGGACACTGGGGAACACTGAAGCTTTCTTT
15	TRBJ2-7	TRBV3-1	-	-	CASSQEGESLNEQYF	TGTGCCAGCAGCCAAGAGGGGGAGAGTCTCAATGAGCAGTACTTC
12	TRBJ1-2	TRBV4-3	-	-	CASSQNRRGYTF	TGCGCCAGCAGCCAAAATAGGCGCGGCTACACCTTC
15	TRBJ1-2	TRBV27	-	-	CASSLAGTSNYGYTF	TGTGCCAGCAGTTTGGCCGGGACGTCAAACTATGGCTACACCTTC
16	TRBJ2-3	TRBV9	-	-	CASSVGLTGVADTQYF	TGTGCCAGCAGCGTTGGTTTAACGGGGGTGGCAGATACGCAGTATTTT
17	TRBJ2-1	TRBV5-1	TRBD2	-	CASSAGTSGGFRNEQFF	TGCGCCAGCAGCGCCGGGACTAGCGGGGGCTTTAGGAATGAGCAGTTCTTC
16	TRBJ2-1	TRBV9	TRBD2	few	CASSSSGGQSYNEQFF	TGTGCCAGCAGCTCGAGCGGGGGCCAGTCCTACAATGAGCAGTTCTTC
15	TRBJ2-1	TRBV15	-	-	CATSRTRTVYNEQFF	TGTGCCACCAGCCGTACCCGGACTGTTTACAATGAGCAGTTCTTC
11	TRBJ2-3	TRBV20-1	-	-	CSARDVVTQYF	TGCAGTGCTAGAGATGTGGTAACGCAGTATTTT
15	TRBJ1-1	TRBV6-6	-	-	CASSYAQGSVPEAFF	TGTGCCAGCAGTTACGCGCAGGGATCAGTTCCTGAAGCTTTCTTT
15	TRBJ2-7	TRBV20-1	-	few	CSARNPTGPDYEQYF	TGCAGTGCCCGAAACCCCACAGGGCCCGACTACGAGCAGTACTTC
20	TRBJ2-3	TRBV24-1	TRBD2	few	CATSDGAGGLTSGATDTQYF	TGTGCCACCAGTGATGGGGCAGGGGGTCTGACTAGCGGGGCTACAGATACGCAGTATTTT
16	TRBJ2-2	TRBV27	-	-	CASVSAGAPNTGELFF	TGTGCCAGCGTCTCGGCGGGGGCCCCGAACACCGGGGAGCTGTTTTTT
15	TRBJ1-4	TRBV11-2	TRBD1	-	CASGPWTGFNEKLFF	TGTGCCAGCGGCCCTTGGACAGGGTTTAATGAAAAACTGTTTTTT
16	TRBJ2-3	TRBV6-5	-	-	CASSYSNRAYTDTQYF	TGTGCCAGCAGTTACTCAAACAGGGCTTACACAGATACGCAGTATTTT
16	TRBJ1-1	TRBV14	TRBD1	-	CASSQDWYRDRTEAFF	TGTGCCAGCAGCCAAGATTGGTACAGGGACAGGACTGAAGCTTTCTTT